This T cell receptor (beta chain) was documented in a study of shared T cell receptors in the human thymus. Clones were read by immunoSEQ multiplex PCR, and TCRdb kept only the in-frame ones, dropping some. The sample lists about 380,000 clones; 85% to 95% were seen once. Deletions cut 9 bases from V and 4 bases from J, with 1 base between. The CDR3 extends over 8 amino acids. The germline V gene has CDR1 SGHTA and CDR2 FQGTGA. The sample comprised thymocytes. This clonotype originated in a human donor. The chain uses TRBV7-3 and TRBJ2-7; D remains ambiguous. As DNA, the CDR3 is TGTGCCAGTTACGAGCAGTACTTC. This sequence encodes CASYEQYF.